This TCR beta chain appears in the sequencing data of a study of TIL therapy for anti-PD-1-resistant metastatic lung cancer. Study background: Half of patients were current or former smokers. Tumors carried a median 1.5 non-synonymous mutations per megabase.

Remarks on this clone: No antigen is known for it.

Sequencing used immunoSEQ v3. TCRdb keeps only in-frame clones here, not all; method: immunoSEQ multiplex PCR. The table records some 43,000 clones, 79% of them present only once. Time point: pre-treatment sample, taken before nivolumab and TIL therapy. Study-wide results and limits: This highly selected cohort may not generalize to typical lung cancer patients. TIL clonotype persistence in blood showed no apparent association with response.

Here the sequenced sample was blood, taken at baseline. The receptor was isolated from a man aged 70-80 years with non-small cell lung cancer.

CDR3 region: CASSYSGTASSYEQYF. The CDR3 DNA sequence: TGTGCCAGCAGTTACTCGGGGACCGCTAGCTCCTACGAGCAGTACTTC. The chain is built from TRBV6-5 and TRBJ2-7; the D call may be TRBD1 or TRBD2 (5 bases each). V dropped 0 bases and J dropped 0 bases, with 12 bases sitting between them. Looked up from germline, CDR1 is MNHEY and CDR2 is SVGAGI. The CDR3 runs 16 residues.